This TCR beta chain appears in the sequencing data of a study of T cell changes during pregnancy in multiple sclerosis. Germline V gene sequence: CDR1 SQVTM, CDR2 ANQGSEA. The V end lost 5 bases, the J end lost 5 bases, and 12 bases lay between the germline ends. The CDR3 consists of 12 residues. Profiled with immunoSEQ multiplex PCR; TCRdb holds only in-frame clones, not every one. The data contain 100,000 or so clones, around nine tenths of them singletons. The sample here was peripheral blood, taken in the second trimester of pregnancy. This chain links TRBV29-1 with TRBJ1-1; a weak D match, TRBD1 (5 bases). This sequence was found in a female donor with multiple sclerosis, enrolled in a pregnancy study. For the CDR3, the DNA is TGCAGCGTTTGGGGGGATAGGACTGAAGCTTTCTTT. This encodes CSVWGDRTEAFF.